The T cell receptor beta chain described here comes from a study of graft-versus-host responses after intestinal transplantation. Study information: Every transplant recipient was induced with anti-thymocyte globulin, then maintained on tacrolimus and steroids for about 3 years. Study-wide results and limits: The highest levels of circulating GvH clones went along with early declines in HvG clones after transplant. Allograft graft-versus-host to host-versus-graft clonal ratios ran high in patients with graft-donor T cell macrochimerism.

V lost 0 bases and J lost 8, with 12 bases in between. From germline, CDR1 is GTSNPN and CDR2 SVGIG (reference sequence). The CDR3 spans 13 residues. Sequencing was performed with immunoSEQ multiplex PCR; in TCRdb, only in-frame clones are kept and a portion is missing. The table lists tens of thousands of clones, 70% to 90% of them singletons. Note on this clone: What it binds is not known.

The TCR was taken from a human patient who received an intestinal transplant, so some T cells may come from the graft donor. Material: PBMCs, obtained 26 days after transplant. The V gene is TRBV30, the J gene TRBJ2-3; a weak D match, TRBD2 (5 bases). The CDR3 region has the DNA TGTGCCTGGAGTGTATCCCGCGGAGGTACGCAGTATTTT. Encoded protein: CAWSVSRGGTQYF.